Each of the 27 T cell receptor beta chains below was sequenced from the same sample in a study of CD8 T cells in ankylosing spondylitis. Using its own MiXCR run on the 5' RACE reads, TCRdb lists one record per CDR3 protein. The sample includes about 240,000 distinct CDR3 sequences, roughly a tenth seen only once; the top ten take around 3%. Sequenced sample: blood, either unsorted or a sorted T cell fraction (not recorded which). These receptors were collected from a male donor with ankylosing spondylitis or in good health (not recorded which).

This clonotype came up many times. The chain combines TRBV5-1 with TRBJ1-6, with 9 bases matching TRBD1. Trimming at V came to 3 bases and at J to 7 bases, leaving 5 bases not matched to a gene. Germline V gives CDR1 SGHRS, CDR2 YFSETQ. CDR3 length equals 15 residues. The CDR3, as DNA: TGCGCCAGCAGCTCAACAGGGGGCGAGAATTCACCCCTCCACTTT. Its translation is CASSSTGGENSPLHF. The whole variable domain, filled in from reference TRBV5-1 and TRBJ1-6, reads KAGVTQTPRYLIKTRGQQVTLSCSPISGHRSVSWYQQTPGQGLQFLFEYFSETQRNKGNFPGRFSGRQFSNSRSEMNVSTLELGDSALYLCASSSTGGENSPLHFGNGTRLTVT.

The chain uses TRBV5-6 and TRBJ1-4; no definite D call. The germline CDR1 and CDR2 sequences are SGHDT and YYEEEE. This CDR3 region has 14 residues. The V end lost 0 bases, the J end lost 8 bases, and 11 bases lay between the germline ends. CDR3 residues: CASSLVAPEEKLFF. The CDR3 DNA reads TGTGCCAGCAGCTTGGTAGCCCCAGAGGAAAAACTGTTTTTT. Supplemented by reference TRBV5-6 and TRBJ1-4, the full variable domain reads DAGVTQSPTHLIKTRGQQVTLRCSPKSGHDTVSWYQQALGQGPQFIFQYYEEEERQRGNFPDRFSGHQFPNYSSELNVNALLLGDSALYLCASSLVAPEEKLFFGSGTQLSVL.

This clonotype was counted ten times or more. This sequence joins TRBV3-1 and TRBJ2-3, with 10 positions matching TRBD1. From germline, CDR1 is LGHDT and CDR2 YNNKEL (reference sequence). The V gene end was trimmed by 3 bases and the J gene end by 3 bases; junction bases not matched to a gene: 3. CDR3 length equals 15 residues. CDR3 loop: CASSHGTGETDTQYF. CDR3 nucleotide sequence: TGTGCCAGCAGCCACGGGACAGGGGAGACAGATACGCAGTATTTT.

This clonotype was observed many times. The J gene is TRBJ1-5, the V gene TRBV20-1, with 10 bases lining up with TRBD1. The germline V gene encodes CDR1 DFQATT and CDR2 SNEGSKA (reference sequence). Trimming cost V 4 bases and J 1 base; bases outside gene matches: 7. This CDR3 is built from 16 residues. Here the CDR3 DNA reads TGCAGTGCTATCCCGGACAGGGGGGGAAGCAATCAGCCCCAGCATTTT. As protein: CSAIPDRGGSNQPQHF.

At least ten counts were recorded for this clonotype. V usage is TRBV20-1 and J usage is TRBJ2-7; 9 bases fit TRBD2. V gave up 1 base and J gave up 4 bases; unmatched junction bases: 5. Germline V gene lookup returns CDR1 DFQATT and CDR2 SNEGSKA (reference sequence). CDR3 length equals 14 residues. The CDR3 reads CSARGSSGNYEQYF. The CDR3 DNA sequence: TGCAGTGCTAGAGGGTCTAGCGGGAATTACGAGCAGTACTTC.

This clonotype occurred many times. The CDR3 reads CATLRGLRGQETQYF. The CDR3 DNA sequence: TGTGCCACCCTCAGGGGTCTGCGGGGACAAGAGACCCAGTACTTC. The chain carries TRBV21-1 and TRBJ2-5; the D segment call TRBD1 is taken from the table without a DNA check. TRBV21-1 is labeled a pseudogene. CDR3 size: 15 residues.

At least ten counts were recorded for this clonotype. V gene TRBV6-5 combines with J gene TRBJ2-7; 8 bases are shared with TRBD1. Germline-derived CDR1 and CDR2 are MNHEY and SVGAGI. V dropped 6 bases and J dropped 3; count of bases not matched to a gene: 13. The CDR3 covers 16 residues. The DNA for the CDR3 is TGTGCCAGCAGCTCTCCGAGGGGACAGGCTGACTACGAGCAGTACTTC. Amino acids: CASSSPRGQADYEQYF.

Remarks on this clonotype: This sequence may be a read error, since a much larger clone differs from it by one base. J is TRBJ2-1 and V is TRBV12-3 or TRBV12-4; D call uncertain. Trimming pared 7 bases from V and 5 bases from J, leaving 15 bases between. The CDR3 has 14 amino acids. DNA for the CDR3: TGTGCCAGCACTATAGCACCGTACAACAATGAGCAGTTCTTC. Encoded protein: CASTIAPYNNEQFF.

In its sample, this clonotype was seen many times. J is TRBJ2-3 and V is TRBV9; TRBD1 might be the D (6 bases). Germline-derived CDR1 and CDR2 are SGDLS and YYNGEE. The CDR3 runs 11 residues. In nucleotides, the CDR3 is TGTGCTCTAAACAGGGAGGATACGCAGTATTTT. This translates into CALNREDTQYF.

This clonotype appeared many times. This chain links TRBV5-1 with TRBJ2-1; 7 positions match TRBD1. The CDR3 runs 16 residues. Trimming cost V 2 bases and J 7 bases; bases outside gene matches: 12. Germline assignment: CDR1 SGHRS and CDR2 YFSETQ. The DNA of the CDR3 is TGCGCCAGCAGCTTACAGACAGGGACGGTCCGGAATGAGCAGTTCTTC. Translating gives CASSLQTGTVRNEQFF.

This clonotype has a handful of counts. This chain uses TRBV6-5 with TRBJ2-3, with D possibly TRBD2 on 5 matching bases. CDR1 is MNHEY, CDR2 SVGAGI, per germline. CDR3 length equals 17 residues. Trimming left V 0 bases short and J 1 base short, with 14 bases between. The CDR3 protein is CASSYSTGSAGTDTQYF. CDR3 in DNA: TGTGCCAGCAGTTACTCGACGGGGTCGGCCGGCACAGATACGCAGTATTTT.

The V gene is TRBV29-1, the J gene TRBJ1-1; D not resolved. There are 13 residues in the CDR3. V gave up 3 bases and J gave up 8 bases, with 16 bases separating them. Germline CDR1 reads SQVTM; CDR2 reads ANQGSEA. CDR3 sequence (DNA): TGCAGCGTTGACGGTGTAGCGTCCGTGGAAGCTTTCTTT. Residues: CSVDGVASVEAFF.

The table lists this clonotype with many counts. The V and J genes are TRBV3-1 and TRBJ1-2; 9 nucleotides align to TRBD1. The V gene end was trimmed by 2 bases and the J gene end by 5 bases; junction bases not matched to a gene: 12. Looked up from germline, CDR1 is LGHDT and CDR2 is YNNKEL (reference sequence). The CDR3 is 17 residues long. The CDR3 protein is CASSQFAGQGAIYGYTF. The CDR3 nucleotides are TGTGCCAGCAGCCAATTTGCGGGACAGGGCGCGATATATGGCTACACCTTC.

This chain uses TRBV4-2 with TRBJ1-3; D unresolved. The CDR3 is made up of 12 amino acids. CDR1 is LGHNA, CDR2 YNFKEQ, per germline. The V end lost 4 bases, the J end lost 7 bases, and 8 bases lay between the germline ends. The CDR3 nucleotides read TGTGCCAGCAGCCCCGGCCTGAACACCATATATTTT. Encoded protein: CASSPGLNTIYF.

The table lists this clonotype with many counts. The rearrangement joins TRBV20-1 to TRBJ2-7; D may be TRBD1 (5 bases). The germline gives CDR1 DFQATT, CDR2 SNEGSKA (reference sequence). V gave up 2 bases and J gave up 6 bases, with 14 bases separating them. The CDR3 runs 13 residues. The CDR3, as DNA: TGCAGTGCTAGATACGGACAAACCGGCGAGCAGTACTTC. Translation: CSARYGQTGEQYF.

Only a few counts were recorded for this clonotype. This sequence joins TRBV20-1 and TRBJ2-1, with D possibly being TRBD2 (7 bases). Germline lookup yields CDR1 DFQATT and CDR2 SNEGSKA (reference sequence). V shed 4 bases and J shed 4 bases, with 14 bases lying between them. The CDR3 contains 14 residues. CDR3 in amino acids: CSAIRGALYNEQFF. In DNA, the CDR3 is TGCAGTGCTATCCGGGGGGCCCTGTACAATGAGCAGTTCTTC.

This clonotype was seen many times. The V call is TRBV3-1, the J call TRBJ1-2; no clear D. The germline V and J ends were trimmed by 4 bases and 0 bases, with 12 bases remaining between them. The CDR3 loop spans 15 amino acids. CDR1 is LGHDT, CDR2 YNNKEL, per germline (reference sequence). The CDR3 nucleotides read TGTGCCAGCAGCCTCTGGACCGAACCTAACTATGGCTACACCTTC. Translated: CASSLWTEPNYGYTF.

Many counts were recorded for this clonotype. This chain uses TRBV5-1 with TRBJ1-1, with 10 bases identical to TRBD1. The CDR3 is 15 amino acids. CDR1 SGHRS and CDR2 YFSETQ come from the germline V gene. Trimming at V came to 4 bases and at J to 10 bases, leaving 13 bases not matched to a gene. The chain's CDR3 is CASSARSGTGERAFF. The CDR3 DNA is TGCGCCAGCAGCGCCCGAAGCGGGACAGGGGAACGAGCTTTCTTT.

The V gene is TRBV7-2, the J gene TRBJ2-5, with no clear D. V gave up 0 bases and J gave up 4 bases, with 12 bases separating them. Germline V gene lookup returns CDR1 SGHTA and CDR2 FQGNSA. The CDR3 spans 15 residues. The DNA for the CDR3 is TGTGCCAGCAGCTTAGCGCATGGTTTGGGAGAGACCCAGTACTTC. This encodes CASSLAHGLGETQYF.

In its sample, this clonotype was seen many times. The CDR3 spells CSARGAYQETQYF. The CDR3 bases are TGCAGTGCTAGAGGAGCGTACCAAGAGACCCAGTACTTC. This chain links TRBV20-1 with TRBJ2-5; D is ambiguous. This CDR3 spans 13 amino acids. The germline CDR1 and CDR2 sequences are DFQATT and SNEGSKA (reference sequence). The V and J ends lost 1 base and 0 bases respectively, with 6 bases between them.

This clonotype has at least ten counts. The CDR3 sequence: CSAKIGTTDTQYF. As DNA, the CDR3 is TGCAGTGCCAAGATCGGGACCACAGATACGCAGTATTTT. The V gene is TRBV20-1, the J gene TRBJ2-3; the D gene could be TRBD1 or TRBD2 (5 bases each). Trimming left V 6 bases short and J 2 bases short, with 12 bases between. CDR1 and CDR2 from the germline V gene are DFQATT and SNEGSKA (reference sequence). This CDR3 is 13 amino acids long.

About this clonotype itself: One junction end disagrees with the germline gene, perhaps due to a read error. The genes are TRBV27 and TRBJ2-7; 11 nucleotides match TRBD2. The CDR3 sequence is 17 residues long. CDR1 MNHEY and CDR2 SMNVEV come from the germline V gene (reference sequence). CDR3 region: CASSSLAGGPILTEQYF. The CDR3 DNA reads as TGTGCTAGCAGTTCATTAGCGGGAGGGCCGATTCTGACCGAGCAGTACTTC.

This clonotype was observed once. A much larger clonotype is one base distant, so this may be a read error. V usage is TRBV6-1 and J usage is TRBJ2-7, with D uncertain. Germline CDR1 is MNHNS and CDR2 is SASEGT. The CDR3 has 15 amino acids. The CDR3 protein is CASSEGPAAFYAQYF. CDR3 coding DNA: TGTGCCAGCAGTGAAGGCCCAGCTGCCTTCTACGCGCAGTACTTC.

This clonotype showed up just a few times. This chain uses TRBV20-1 with TRBJ2-7; D uncertain. The CDR3 runs to 12 residues. Germline-derived CDR1 and CDR2 are DFQATT and SNEGSKA (reference sequence). The V and J ends lost 2 bases and 5 bases respectively, with 10 bases between them. Here the CDR3 reads CSARRVGDEQYF. The DNA for the CDR3 is TGCAGTGCTAGACGTGTTGGCGACGAGCAGTACTTC.

There are many counts of this clonotype. This chain uses TRBV20-1 with TRBJ2-4; maybe TRBD2 (5 bases). Trimming cost V 2 bases and J 8 bases, with 13 bases left between them. The CDR3 sequence is 13 residues long. From germline, CDR1 is DFQATT and CDR2 SNEGSKA (reference sequence). The CDR3 DNA follows: TGCAGTGCTAGATTCGGGGTGAAGGACATTCAGTACTTC. Amino acid sequence: CSARFGVKDIQYF.

The gene calls are TRBV20-1 and TRBJ1-1; D is possibly TRBD1 (6 bases). Trimming removed 6 bases from V and 1 base from J, with 12 bases in between. The CDR3 covers 13 residues. Germline lookup yields CDR1 DFQATT and CDR2 SNEGSKA (reference sequence). The CDR3 bases are TGCAGTGCGCGCCCGGGGGCGAACACTGAAGCTTTCTTT. Its translation: CSARPGANTEAFF.

This clonotype was seen many times. The chain recombines TRBV5-1 with TRBJ2-7, with D maybe TRBD2 (5 bases). CDR1 and CDR2 (germline): SGHRS, YFSETQ. V was pared by 7 bases and J by 5 bases, with 16 bases between. The CDR3 is 13 amino acids. In DNA, the CDR3 is TGCGCCAGCCAAGGTGGGAGTGACCACGAGCAGTACTTC. Translating gives CASQGGSDHEQYF.